The rows below give T cell receptor beta chains drawn from one sample of a study of CD8+CD57+ T cells in acquired aplastic anemia. Each CDR3 protein is one row after TCRdb ran MiXCR on the reads. The table has 150,000 or so distinct CDR3 sequences, roughly 49% seen once. Source material: sorted CD4+, CD8+, or CD8+CD57+ T cells (not recorded which) from PBMCs. These receptors came from a human donor with aplastic anemia. The CDR3 runs from the conserved cysteine through the conserved F or W. D genes are given only for firm matches. Size is omitted from some rows. Given values are once, few, many or a class for expanded clones.

CDR3 protein | CDR3 DNA | J gene | D gene | clone size | V gene
CASSMGTGTGGDEQYF | TGTGCCAGTAGTATGGGGACCGGGACAGGGGGCGACGAGCAGTACTTC | TRBJ2-7 | TRBD1 | NA | TRBV19
CATSFSGGAYEQYF | TGTGCCACCAGCTTCAGCGGGGGGGCCTACGAGCAGTACTTC | TRBJ2-7 | TRBD2 | few | TRBV15
CASSQDHTGGDGYTF | TGCGCCAGCAGCCAAGACCACACCGGGGGCGACGGCTACACCTTC | TRBJ1-2 | NA | many | TRBV4-1
CASSYLGGGQETQYF | TGTGCCAGCAGTTACTTGGGCGGGGGGCAAGAGACCCAGTACTTC | TRBJ2-5 | TRBD2 | many | TRBV6-2/TRBV6-3
CASSVAHGGRRGNTQYF | TGTGCCAGCAGCGTAGCTCACGGCGGGAGGAGAGGAAATACGCAGTATTTT | TRBJ2-3 | TRBD2 | few | TRBV9
CASSPDRNTDTQYF | TGCGCCAGCAGCCCGGACAGGAACACAGATACGCAGTATTTT | TRBJ2-3 | TRBD1 | many | TRBV5-1
CAIMGQGGNQPQHF | TGTGCCATCATGGGGCAGGGAGGCAATCAGCCCCAGCATTTT | TRBJ1-5 | NA | NA | TRBV10-3
CSARDFRGRADTQYF | TGCAGTGCTAGAGATTTTCGGGGAAGGGCAGATACGCAGTATTTT | TRBJ2-3 | NA | NA | TRBV20-1
CASKKNQGSNQPQHF | TGTGCCAGCAAAAAAAATCAGGGAAGCAATCAGCCCCAGCATTTT | TRBJ1-5 | NA | many | TRBV6-1
CASSLMAEAYNEQFF | TGTGCCAGCAGCTTGATGGCGGAGGCCTACAATGAGCAGTTCTTC | TRBJ2-1 | NA | NA | TRBV11-2
CASSFRPGVNTEAFF | TGTGCCAGCAGCTTCCGACCGGGAGTGAACACTGAAGCTTTCTTT | TRBJ1-1 | NA | many | TRBV7-8
CASSEGAFF | TGCGCCAGCAGTGAGGGGGCTTTCTTT | TRBJ1-1 | NA | NA | TRBV10-2
CASSEQMGNEQFF | TGTGCCAGCAGTGAGCAGATGGGCAATGAGCAGTTCTTC | TRBJ2-1 | NA | NA | TRBV6-4
CASSLGQGVGDEQYF | TGTGCCAGCAGCTTAGGACAGGGGGTCGGTGACGAGCAATACTTC | TRBJ2-7 | TRBD1 | NA | TRBV9
CATSISRSYEQYF | TGTGCCACCAGTATTAGTAGGTCCTACGAGCAGTACTTC | TRBJ2-7 | NA | once | TRBV15
CSAGEDTQYF | TGCAGTGCTGGGGAGGATACGCAGTATTTT | TRBJ2-3 | NA | NA | TRBV20-1
CASSIGGGGYETQYF | TGTGCCAGTAGTATAGGGGGCGGGGGATATGAGACCCAGTACTTC | TRBJ2-5 | TRBD2 | many | TRBV19
CASSFIGDGGDTQYF | TGTGCCAGTAGTTTCATCGGGGATGGGGGAGATACGCAGTATTTT | TRBJ2-3 | NA | few | TRBV19
CASSRSPVRYRDSNQPQHF | TGTGCCAGCAGCCGCTCCCCAGTTCGCTACAGGGATAGCAATCAGCCCCAGCATTTT | TRBJ1-5 | NA | many | TRBV12-3/TRBV12-4
CASSGDSYNEQFF | TGTGCCAGCAGTGGGGACAGTTACAATGAGCAGTTCTTC | TRBJ2-1 | TRBD1 | many | TRBV6-1
CASSLWGDNVAQHF | TGTGCCAGTAGTCTGTGGGGGGACAATGTGGCCCAGCATTTT | TRBJ1-5 | NA | NA | TRBV19
CASSFLGGASYEQYF | TGTGCCAGCAGCTTTTTAGGGGGGGCCTCCTACGAGCAGTACTTC | TRBJ2-7 | NA | NA | TRBV7-2
CASSFTGTSGRETQYF | TGTGCCAGCAGCTTTACCGGGACTAGCGGCCGGGAGACCCAGTACTTC | TRBJ2-5 | TRBD2 | many | TRBV5-6
CATSGGTSGTRTYEQYF | TGTGCCACCAGTGGGGGGACTAGCGGGACCAGAACCTACGAGCAGTACTTC | TRBJ2-7 | TRBD2 | NA | TRBV24-1
CASGLANTGELFF | TGTGCCAGCGGACTGGCGAACACCGGGGAGCTGTTTTTT | TRBJ2-2 | NA | NA | TRBV2
CASSIGGANEQFF | TGTGCCAGTAGTATTGGGGGGGCCAATGAGCAGTTCTTC | TRBJ2-1 | NA | once | TRBV19
CASSVGQGASYEQYF | TGTGCCAGCAGCGTAGGGCAGGGGGCCTCCTACGAGCAGTACTTC | TRBJ2-7 | TRBD1 | many | TRBV9
CASSFGTGNAGYTF | TGTGCCAGCAGCTTTGGGACAGGGAACGCTGGCTACACCTTC | TRBJ1-2 | TRBD1 | many | TRBV5-6
CASSFSTPGQPLSTPGYTF | TGTGCCAGCAGTTTTTCCACCCCGGGACAGCCCCTTAGTACACCTGGCTACACCTTC | TRBJ1-2 | TRBD1 | few | TRBV12-3/TRBV12-4
CASSVQGGETQYF | TGTGCCAGCAGTGTACAGGGTGGCGAGACCCAGTACTTC | TRBJ2-5 | NA | few | TRBV7-9
CASSYKGLVTLYEQYF | TGTGCCAGCAGTTACAAGGGGCTCGTTACCCTTTACGAGCAGTACTTC | TRBJ2-7 | NA | NA | TRBV6-2/TRBV6-3
CASFTRSPQGPSEGYTF | TGTGCCAGCTTCACAAGGTCCCCACAGGGGCCTTCTGAAGGCTACACCTTC | TRBJ1-2 | TRBD1 | NA | TRBV6-1
CASSVEGDNEQFF | TGTGCCAGCAGCGTTGAGGGGGACAATGAGCAGTTCTTC | TRBJ2-1 | NA | many | TRBV7-2
CASSQEDRNSGNTIYF | TGCGCCAGCAGCCAAGAGGACAGAAACTCTGGAAACACCATATATTTT | TRBJ1-3 | NA | NA | TRBV4-1
CASSLGSGGPYEQYF | TGTGCCAGCAGTTTAGGTAGCGGGGGGCCCTACGAGCAGTACTTC | TRBJ2-7 | TRBD2 | few | TRBV27
CSSEMAGGGYEQYF | TGCAGCAGTGAAATGGCAGGGGGCGGCTACGAGCAGTACTTC | TRBJ2-7 | TRBD1 | NA | TRBV29-1
CSARDLGRAGTEAFF | TGCAGTGCTAGAGATCTGGGCAGGGCGGGCACTGAAGCTTTCTTT | TRBJ1-1 | NA | NA | TRBV20-1